This section outlines one T cell receptor (beta chain) sequence together with its context. Antigen unknown. Because this beta chain is a stray read in a library intended to capture alpha chains, its abundance should not be given much weight. Time point reported: sample taken at primary tumor resection. The data belong to a study of spatial heterogeneity in lung cancer. Findings and caveats of the study: Tracking of tumor mutation counts was seen in expanded intratumoral alpha and beta TCR counts. As ubiquitous and regional nonsynonymous mutations varied, counts of ubiquitous and regional expanded TCRs tracked them, respectively.

Germline V gene sequence: CDR1 LGHNA, CDR2 YNFKEQ. The CDR3 contains 14 residues. V was clipped by 1 base and J by 2 bases, with 9 bases between them. One entry per CDR3 protein, called by TCRdb with MiXCR from the 5' RACE reads. The table includes 9,000 to 13,000 distinct CDR3 sequences, around 10% detected once. This specimen was lung tumor tissue, taken at surgery. This receptor was obtained from a male donor with early-stage non-small cell lung cancer. The rearrangement uses TRBV4-2 and TRBJ2-7; TRBD2 is a possible D gene (6 bases). The CDR3 sequence: CASSQGGGPYEQYF. In nucleotides, the CDR3 is TGTGCCAGCAGCCAAGGAGGAGGGCCCTACGAGCAGTACTTC.